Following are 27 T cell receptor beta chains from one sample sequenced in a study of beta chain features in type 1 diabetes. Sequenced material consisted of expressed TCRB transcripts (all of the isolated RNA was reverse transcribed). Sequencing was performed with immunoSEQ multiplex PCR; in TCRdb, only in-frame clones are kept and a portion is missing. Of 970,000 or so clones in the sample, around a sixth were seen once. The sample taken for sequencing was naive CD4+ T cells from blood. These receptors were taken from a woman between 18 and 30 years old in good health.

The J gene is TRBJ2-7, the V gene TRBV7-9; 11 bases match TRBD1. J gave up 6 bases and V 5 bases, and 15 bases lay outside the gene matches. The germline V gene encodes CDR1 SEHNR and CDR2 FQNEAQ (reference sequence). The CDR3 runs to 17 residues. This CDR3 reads CASSVPNLRDRGIEQYF. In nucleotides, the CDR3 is TGTGCCAGCAGCGTACCTAACCTACGGGACAGGGGGATCGAGCAGTACTTC.

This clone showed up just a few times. The chain's CDR3 is CASSQEWVLAGSYNEQFF. The CDR3 DNA reads as TGCGCCAGCAGCCAAGAATGGGTACTAGCGGGCTCCTACAATGAGCAGTTCTTC. The V call is TRBV4-3, the J call TRBJ2-1, with 9 bases matching TRBD2. This CDR3 has 18 amino acids. The J segment lost 0 bases and the V segment lost 0 bases, leaving 6 bases of the junction unmatched. Germline V gene data show CDR1 as LGHNA and CDR2 as YSLEER.

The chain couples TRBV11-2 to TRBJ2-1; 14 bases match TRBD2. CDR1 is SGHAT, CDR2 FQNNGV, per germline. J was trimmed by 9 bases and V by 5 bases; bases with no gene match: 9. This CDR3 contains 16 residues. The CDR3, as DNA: TGTGCCAGCAGCCCCCGACTAGCGGGAGGGCCAGGTGAGCAGTTCTTC. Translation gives CASSPRLAGGPGEQFF. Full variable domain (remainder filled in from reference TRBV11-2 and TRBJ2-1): EAGVAQSPRYKIIEKRQSVAFWCNPISGHATLYWYQQILGQGPKLLIQFQNNGVVDDSQLPKDRFSAERLKGVDSTLKIQPAKLEDSAVYLCASSPRLAGGPGEQFFGPGTRLTVL.

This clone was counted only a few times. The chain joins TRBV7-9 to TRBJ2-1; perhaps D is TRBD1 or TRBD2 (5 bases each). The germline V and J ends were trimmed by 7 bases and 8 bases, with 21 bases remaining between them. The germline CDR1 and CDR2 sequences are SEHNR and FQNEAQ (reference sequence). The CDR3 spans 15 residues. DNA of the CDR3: TGTGCCAGCACCCTTGACAGTGGGAGAGTCGATGAGCAGTTCTTC. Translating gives CASTLDSGRVDEQFF. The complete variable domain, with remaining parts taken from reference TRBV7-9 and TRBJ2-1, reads DTGVSQNPRHKITKRGQNVTFRCDPISEHNRLYWYRQTLGQGPEFLTYFQNEAQLEKSRLLSDRFSAERPKGSFSTLEIQRTEQGDSAMYLCASTLDSGRVDEQFFGPGTRLTVL.

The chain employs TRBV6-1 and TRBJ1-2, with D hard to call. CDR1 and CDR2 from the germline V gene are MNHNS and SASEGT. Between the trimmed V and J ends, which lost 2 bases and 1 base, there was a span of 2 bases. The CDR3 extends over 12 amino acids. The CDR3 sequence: CASSEFNYGYTF. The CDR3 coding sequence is TGTGCCAGCAGTGAATTTAACTATGGCTACACCTTC.

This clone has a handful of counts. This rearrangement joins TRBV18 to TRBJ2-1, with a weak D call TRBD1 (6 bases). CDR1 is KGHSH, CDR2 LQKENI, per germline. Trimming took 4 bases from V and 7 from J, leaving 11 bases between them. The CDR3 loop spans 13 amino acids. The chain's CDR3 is CASSQGELNEQFF. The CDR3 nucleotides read TGTGCCAGCTCACAGGGGGAGTTAAATGAGCAGTTCTTC.

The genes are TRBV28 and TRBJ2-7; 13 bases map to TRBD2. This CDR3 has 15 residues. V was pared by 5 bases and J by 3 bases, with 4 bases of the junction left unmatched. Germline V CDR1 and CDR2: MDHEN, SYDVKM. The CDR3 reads CASSQTSGRLYEQYF. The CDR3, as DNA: TGTGCCAGCAGTCAGACTAGCGGGAGGCTCTACGAGCAGTACTTC.

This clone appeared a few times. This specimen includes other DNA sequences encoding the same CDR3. CDR3 residues: CASSVLAGGTGELFF. The CDR3 DNA sequence: TGTGCCAGCAGCGTGCTAGCGGGAGGCACCGGGGAGCTGTTTTTT. This chain links TRBV9 with TRBJ2-2; TRBD2 agrees at 11 bases. V shed 2 bases and J 4 bases; nucleotides not matched to a gene: 1. The CDR3 contains 15 residues. Germline lookup yields CDR1 SGDLS and CDR2 YYNGEE.

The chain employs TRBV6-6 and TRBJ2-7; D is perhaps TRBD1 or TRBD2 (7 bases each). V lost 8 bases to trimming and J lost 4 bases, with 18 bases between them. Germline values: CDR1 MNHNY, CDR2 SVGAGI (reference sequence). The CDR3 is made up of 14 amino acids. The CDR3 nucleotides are TGTGCCAGCGTCTCCAGGGGGGGACTTTACGAGCAGTACTTC. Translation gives CASVSRGGLYEQYF.

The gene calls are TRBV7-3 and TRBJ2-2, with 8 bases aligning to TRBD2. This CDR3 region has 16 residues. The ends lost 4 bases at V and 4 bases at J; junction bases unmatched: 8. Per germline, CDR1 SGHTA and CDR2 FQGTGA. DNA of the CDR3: TGTGCCAGCAGCTCCCGTAGCGGGACGAGCACCGGGGAGCTGTTTTTT. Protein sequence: CASSSRSGTSTGELFF.

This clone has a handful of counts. The CDR3 nucleotides are TGTGCCAGCAGCTTAGCGACTAGCAGGTACAATGAGCAGTTCTTC. Translating it yields CASSLATSRYNEQFF. This chain uses TRBV7-2 with TRBJ2-1, with 7 bases lining up with TRBD2. There are 15 residues in the CDR3. Germline CDR1 is SGHTA and CDR2 is FQGNSA. After removal of 0 bases from V and 4 bases from J, the junction contained 3 bases not matched to a gene.

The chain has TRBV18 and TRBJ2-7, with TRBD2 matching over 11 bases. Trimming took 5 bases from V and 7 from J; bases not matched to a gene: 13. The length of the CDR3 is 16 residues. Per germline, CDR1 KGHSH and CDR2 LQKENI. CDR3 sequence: CASSIFLAGGMGEQYF. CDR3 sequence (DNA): TGTGCCAGCTCAATCTTTCTAGCGGGAGGAATGGGAGAGCAGTACTTC.

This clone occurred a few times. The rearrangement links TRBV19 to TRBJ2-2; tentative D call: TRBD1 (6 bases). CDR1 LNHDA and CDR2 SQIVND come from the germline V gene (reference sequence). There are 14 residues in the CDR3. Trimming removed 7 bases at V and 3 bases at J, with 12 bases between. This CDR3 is CASNPDRYTGELFF. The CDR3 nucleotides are TGTGCCAGTAACCCGGACAGATACACCGGGGAGCTGTTTTTT.

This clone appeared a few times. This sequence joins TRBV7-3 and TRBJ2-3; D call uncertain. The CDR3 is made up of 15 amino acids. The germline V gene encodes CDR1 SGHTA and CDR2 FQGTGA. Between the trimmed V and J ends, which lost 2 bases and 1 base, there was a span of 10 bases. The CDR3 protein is CASSLGRLGTDTQYF. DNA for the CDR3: TGTGCCAGCAGCTTAGGGCGTCTTGGCACAGATACGCAGTATTTT.

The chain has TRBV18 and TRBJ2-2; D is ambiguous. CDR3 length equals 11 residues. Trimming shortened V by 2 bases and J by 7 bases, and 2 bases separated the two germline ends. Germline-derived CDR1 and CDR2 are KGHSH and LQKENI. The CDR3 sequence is CASSPYGELFF. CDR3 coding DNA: TGTGCCAGCTCACCATACGGGGAGCTGTTTTTT.

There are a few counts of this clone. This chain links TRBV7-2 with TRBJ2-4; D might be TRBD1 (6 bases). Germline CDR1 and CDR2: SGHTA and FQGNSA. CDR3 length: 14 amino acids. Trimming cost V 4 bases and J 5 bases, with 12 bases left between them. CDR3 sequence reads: CASSWRQAQNIQYF. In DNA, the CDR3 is TGTGCCAGCAGCTGGCGACAGGCTCAAAACATTCAGTACTTC.

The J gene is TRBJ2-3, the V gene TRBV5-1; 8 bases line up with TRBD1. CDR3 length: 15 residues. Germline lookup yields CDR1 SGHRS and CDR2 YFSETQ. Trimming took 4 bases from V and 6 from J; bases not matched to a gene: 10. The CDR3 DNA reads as TGCGCCAGCAGCGACCAGGGGGCACTTATGGATACGCAGTATTTT. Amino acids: CASSDQGALMDTQYF.

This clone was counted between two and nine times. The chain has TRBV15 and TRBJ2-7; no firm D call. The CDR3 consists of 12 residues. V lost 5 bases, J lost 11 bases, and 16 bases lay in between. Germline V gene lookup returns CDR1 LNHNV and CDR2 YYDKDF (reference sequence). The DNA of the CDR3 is TGTGCCACCAGCGGACCGTCTGGGCCTAAGTACTTC. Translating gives CATSGPSGPKYF. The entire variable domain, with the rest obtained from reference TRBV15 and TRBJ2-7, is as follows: DAMVIQNPRYQVTQFGKPVTLSCSQTLNHNVMYWYQQKSSQAPKLLFHYYDKDFNNEADTPDNFQSRRPNTSFCFLDIRSPGLGDTAMYLCATSGPSGPKYFGPGTRLTVT.

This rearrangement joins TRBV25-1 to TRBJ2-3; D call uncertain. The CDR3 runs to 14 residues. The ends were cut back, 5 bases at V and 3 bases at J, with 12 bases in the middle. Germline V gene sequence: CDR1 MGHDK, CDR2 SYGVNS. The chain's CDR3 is CASSSGLGTDTQYF. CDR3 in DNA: TGTGCCAGCAGTTCCGGGCTAGGGACAGATACGCAGTATTTT.

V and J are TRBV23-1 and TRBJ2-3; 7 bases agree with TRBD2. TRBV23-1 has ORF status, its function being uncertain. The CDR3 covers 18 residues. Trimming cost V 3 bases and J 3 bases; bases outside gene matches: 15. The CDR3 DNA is TGCGCCAGCAGTCAGACTCCCGCTGGGGAGGGATGGACAGATACGCAGTATTTT. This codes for CASSQTPAGEGWTDTQYF.

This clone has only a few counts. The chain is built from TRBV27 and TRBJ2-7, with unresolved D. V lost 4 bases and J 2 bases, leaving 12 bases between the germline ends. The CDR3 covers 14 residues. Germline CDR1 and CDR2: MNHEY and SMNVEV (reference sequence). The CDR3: CASSSRTGTYEQYF. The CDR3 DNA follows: TGTGCCAGCAGTTCCCGGACCGGAACCTACGAGCAGTACTTC.

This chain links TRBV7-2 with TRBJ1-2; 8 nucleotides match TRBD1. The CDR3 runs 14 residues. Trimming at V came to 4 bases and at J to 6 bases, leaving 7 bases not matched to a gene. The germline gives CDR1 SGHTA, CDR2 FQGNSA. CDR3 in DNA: TGTGCCAGCAGCTCCCGACAGGGGTCGGATGGCTACACCTTC. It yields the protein CASSSRQGSDGYTF.

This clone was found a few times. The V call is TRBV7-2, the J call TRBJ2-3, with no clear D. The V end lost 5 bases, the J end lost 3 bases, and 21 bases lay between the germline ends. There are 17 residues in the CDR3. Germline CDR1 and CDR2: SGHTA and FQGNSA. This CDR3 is CASSAQASPLGTDTQYF. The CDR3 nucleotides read TGTGCCAGCAGCGCTCAAGCGAGTCCTCTGGGGACAGATACGCAGTATTTT.

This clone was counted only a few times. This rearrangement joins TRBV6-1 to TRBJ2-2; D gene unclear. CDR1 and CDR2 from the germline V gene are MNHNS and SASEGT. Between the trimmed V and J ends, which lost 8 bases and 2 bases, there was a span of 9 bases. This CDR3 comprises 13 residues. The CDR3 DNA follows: TGTGCCAGCCTGACACATAACACCGGGGAGCTGTTTTTT. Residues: CASLTHNTGELFF.

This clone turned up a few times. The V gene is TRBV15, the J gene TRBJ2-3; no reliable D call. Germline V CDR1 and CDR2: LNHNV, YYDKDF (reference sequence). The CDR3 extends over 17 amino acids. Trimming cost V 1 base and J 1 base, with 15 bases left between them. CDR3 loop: CATSRALRYRGTDTQYF. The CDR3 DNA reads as TGTGCCACCAGCAGAGCTTTGAGGTACAGAGGCACAGATACGCAGTATTTT.

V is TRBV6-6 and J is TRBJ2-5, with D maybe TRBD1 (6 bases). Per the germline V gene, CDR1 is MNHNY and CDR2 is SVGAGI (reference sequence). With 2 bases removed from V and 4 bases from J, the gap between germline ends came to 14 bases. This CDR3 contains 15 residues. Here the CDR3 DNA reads TGTGCCAGCAGTTACGAACAGGGCCGGCGAGAGACCCAGTACTTC. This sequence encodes CASSYEQGRRETQYF.

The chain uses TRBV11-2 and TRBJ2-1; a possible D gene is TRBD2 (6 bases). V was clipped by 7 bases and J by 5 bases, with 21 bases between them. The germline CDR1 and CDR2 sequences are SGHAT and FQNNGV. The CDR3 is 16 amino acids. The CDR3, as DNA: TGTGCCAGCACCCCGTTGGCACAGGCGGGACACAATGAGCAGTTCTTC. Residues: CASTPLAQAGHNEQFF.